The 21 T cell receptor beta chains listed next were all sequenced from one sample in a study of T cell changes during pregnancy in multiple sclerosis. The table came from immunoSEQ multiplex PCR; TCRdb's copy has only in-frame clones and leaves some out. This table has about 44,000 clones, roughly nine tenths appearing once. The sequencing here drew on CD4+ T cells from peripheral blood mononuclear cells, taken after pregnancy. The receptors were gathered from a female donor with multiple sclerosis, enrolled in a pregnancy study.

V usage is TRBV29-1 and J usage is TRBJ1-2; TRBD1 matches at 7 bases. V dropped 6 bases and J dropped 4; count of bases not matched to a gene: 5. This CDR3 is built from 12 residues. Germline V lookup: CDR1 SQVTM, CDR2 ANQGSEA. CDR3 nucleotides: TGCAGCGTAGAGACAGGGTCCTATGGCTACACCTTC. Protein product: CSVETGSYGYTF.

The J gene is TRBJ1-1, the V gene TRBV27; D unresolved. Trimming left V 6 bases short and J 0 bases short, with 17 bases between. The CDR3 has 16 amino acids. CDR1 and CDR2 (germline): MNHEY, SMNVEV (reference sequence). The CDR3 is CASSPTRVIMNTEAFF. DNA for the CDR3: TGTGCCAGCAGCCCTACACGGGTAATCATGAACACTGAAGCTTTCTTT.

This chain uses TRBV25-1 with TRBJ2-5; 12 positions agree with TRBD2. Trimming at V came to 0 bases and at J to 3 bases, leaving 2 bases not matched to a gene. Germline values: CDR1 MGHDK, CDR2 SYGVNS. This CDR3 contains 16 residues. DNA of the CDR3: TGTGCCAGCAGTGAATACGGACTAGCGGGAAAAGAGACCCAGTACTTC. Amino acids: CASSEYGLAGKETQYF.

This clone showed up just once. V is TRBV4-3 and J is TRBJ2-5, with D perhaps TRBD1 (5 bases). V lost 0 bases, J lost 2 bases, and 16 bases lay in between. CDR3 length equals 17 residues. Germline values: CDR1 LGHNA, CDR2 YSLEER. CDR3 sequence reads: CASSQDGAGRLQETQYF. In DNA form, the CDR3 reads TGCGCCAGCAGCCAAGATGGGGCAGGGCGCCTTCAAGAGACCCAGTACTTC.

This sequence joins TRBV20-1 and TRBJ2-7; D may be TRBD2 (6 bases). Looked up from germline, CDR1 is DFQATT and CDR2 is SNEGSKA (reference sequence). Trimming stripped 5 bases from V and 2 bases from J, with 7 bases between. The CDR3 consists of 11 residues. The CDR3 reads CSASGAYEQYF. CDR3 nucleotide sequence: TGCAGTGCTTCGGGAGCCTACGAGCAGTACTTC.

The chain recombines TRBV4-1 with TRBJ2-7; TRBD2 agrees at 9 bases. Germline CDR1 reads MGHRA; CDR2 reads YSYEKL. The J segment lost 3 bases and the V segment lost 0 bases, leaving 6 bases of the junction unmatched. This CDR3 region has 16 residues. The CDR3 nucleotides are TGCGCCAGCAGCCAAGAGGTTAGCGGGAGTATCTACGAGCAGTACTTC. Translating gives CASSQEVSGSIYEQYF.

This chain links TRBV6-1 with TRBJ1-3, with D hard to call. The CDR3 has 15 amino acids. The germline gives CDR1 MNHNS, CDR2 SASEGT. The V end lost 1 base, the J end lost 0 bases, and 7 bases lay between the germline ends. The CDR3 DNA reads as TGTGCCAGCAGTGAAGGCGCAAACTCTGGAAACACCATATATTTT. This encodes CASSEGANSGNTIYF.

The rearrangement uses TRBV30 and TRBJ2-5; D remains ambiguous. Germline-derived CDR1 and CDR2 are GTSNPN and SVGIG (reference sequence). The CDR3 runs to 13 residues. Between the trimmed V and J ends, which lost 2 bases and 3 bases, there was a span of 10 bases. In DNA, the CDR3 is TGTGCCTGGAGTTCCTACTCGGAAGAGACCCAGTACTTC. Amino acid sequence: CAWSSYSEETQYF.

The rearrangement joins TRBV2 to TRBJ2-7, with 7 bases identical to TRBD1. Germline V gives CDR1 SNHLY, CDR2 FYNNEI. V gave up 4 bases and J gave up 7 bases; unmatched junction bases: 7. This CDR3 is built from 13 residues. CDR3 sequence (DNA): TGTGCCAGCAGTGGGGACAGACGCGGGGAGCAGTACTTC. Residues: CASSGDRRGEQYF.

The rearrangement links TRBV6-5 to TRBJ2-3; TRBD1 matches at 9 bases. CDR3 length: 15 residues. With V trimmed by 5 bases and J by 1 base, 4 bases remained unmatched. Germline V gene data show CDR1 as MNHEY and CDR2 as SVGAGI. CDR3 region: CASSQGQGGTDTQYF. CDR3 nucleotide sequence: TGTGCCAGCAGTCAGGGACAGGGAGGCACAGATACGCAGTATTTT.

This chain uses TRBV6-5 with TRBJ2-2; D remains ambiguous. In germline, CDR1 is MNHEY, CDR2 SVGAGI. V was clipped by 7 bases and J by 0 bases, with 6 bases between them. The CDR3 spans 13 residues. The CDR3 nucleotides are TGTGCCAGCATGGCGGCGAACACCGGGGAGCTGTTTTTT. It specifies CASMAANTGELFF.

CDR3 residues: CASSPNRRGPRNTIYF. CDR3 bases: TGTGCCAGCAGCCCTAATCGGAGGGGGCCACGAAACACCATATATTTT. The chain is built from TRBV7-9 and TRBJ1-3, with TRBD1 identical over 7 bases. This CDR3 has 16 residues. Germline CDR1 and CDR2: SEHNR and FQNEAQ (reference sequence). The ends lost 5 bases at V and 5 bases at J; junction bases unmatched: 12.

The CDR3 is CASSIEGTGRTEAFF. In nucleotides, the CDR3 is TGTGCCAGTAGTATAGAAGGGACAGGGCGTACTGAAGCTTTCTTT. The chain carries TRBV19 and TRBJ1-1, with TRBD1 identical over 9 bases. Per germline, CDR1 LNHDA and CDR2 SQIVND (reference sequence). This CDR3 comprises 15 residues. Trimming at V came to 0 bases and at J to 5 bases, leaving 4 bases not matched to a gene.

The chain links TRBV28 to TRBJ1-1; possibly TRBD1 for D (6 bases). Looked up from germline, CDR1 is MDHEN and CDR2 is SYDVKM. CDR3 length: 14 amino acids. V dropped 3 bases and J dropped 4 bases, with 12 bases sitting between them. CDR3 sequence: CASSFNRETTEAFF. CDR3 in DNA: TGTGCCAGCAGTTTTAACAGGGAGACCACTGAAGCTTTCTTT.

The chain employs TRBV14 and TRBJ2-2; maybe TRBD1 (6 bases). The V end lost 1 base, the J end lost 4 bases, and 13 bases lay between the germline ends. CDR1 and CDR2 from the germline V gene are SGHDN and FVKESK. The CDR3 sequence is 16 residues long. DNA for the CDR3: TGTGCCAGCAGCCAAGGGGTCAAAGGGGGCACCGGGGAGCTGTTTTTT. Encoded protein: CASSQGVKGGTGELFF.

The chain carries TRBV5-1 and TRBJ2-1, with 11 positions matching TRBD2. The CDR3 contains 14 residues. J lost 7 bases, V lost 4 bases, and 4 bases had no gene match. Per germline, CDR1 SGHRS and CDR2 YFSETQ. CDR3 nucleotides: TGCGCCAGCAGCCTGGGACTAGCGGAAAATGAGCAGTTCTTC. The encoded protein is CASSLGLAENEQFF. The complete variable domain, with remaining parts taken from reference TRBV5-1 and TRBJ2-1, reads KAGVTQTPRYLIKTRGQQVTLSCSPISGHRSVSWYQQTPGQGLQFLFEYFSETQRNKGNFPGRFSGRQFSNSRSEMNVSTLELGDSALYLCASSLGLAENEQFFGPGTRLTVL.

This clone was counted between two and nine times. V gene TRBV11-2 combines with J gene TRBJ2-7; TRBD1 might be the D (6 bases). CDR3 length: 15 residues. The germline V and J ends were trimmed by 1 base and 6 bases, with 16 bases remaining between them. CDR1 is SGHAT and CDR2 is FQNNGV in the germline V gene. CDR3 in DNA: TGTGCCAGCAGCTTAGCAGCAGCAGGGGTACTCGAGCAGTACTTC. Its protein is CASSLAAAGVLEQYF.

The chain employs TRBV6-1 and TRBJ1-2; 9 positions match TRBD1. Germline V gene sequence: CDR1 MNHNS, CDR2 SASEGT. This CDR3 has 14 amino acids. J gave up 4 bases and V 6 bases, and 6 bases lay outside the gene matches. In DNA form, the CDR3 reads TGTGCCAGCAGGGAGACAGGGGGACCCTATGGCTACACCTTC. It translates to CASRETGGPYGYTF.

The chain links TRBV28 to TRBJ2-1; 8 bases line up with TRBD2. Germline CDR1 MDHEN, CDR2 SYDVKM. V dropped 6 bases and J dropped 0; count of bases not matched to a gene: 7. CDR3 length equals 16 residues. In DNA form, the CDR3 reads TGTGCCAGCAGCACTAGCGGCTGGAGCTCCTACAATGAGCAGTTCTTC. The encoded protein is CASSTSGWSSYNEQFF.

V is TRBV4-3 and J is TRBJ1-2; D might be TRBD1 (5 bases). The V and J ends lost 0 bases and 6 bases respectively, with 14 bases between them. CDR1 and CDR2 from the germline V gene are LGHNA and YSLEER. The CDR3 length is 15 residues. The CDR3 loop is CASSQDPGREDGYTF. The CDR3 bases are TGCGCCAGCAGCCAAGATCCAGGCAGGGAAGATGGCTACACCTTC.

The rearrangement uses TRBV18 and TRBJ2-7; TRBD2 aligns across 8 bases. CDR1 is KGHSH, CDR2 LQKENI, per germline. The CDR3 contains 15 residues. The V gene end was trimmed by 2 bases and the J gene end by 1 base; junction bases not matched to a gene: 4. The CDR3 here is CASSPVAGGSYEQYF. Written as DNA, the CDR3 is TGTGCCAGCTCACCAGTTGCGGGAGGTTCCTACGAGCAGTACTTC.